Reported below is one T cell receptor (beta chain). The sample comes from a study of blood T cell repertoires in COVID-19. Across the whole study: Italy, Spain and the United States were the sources of the convalescent and acute COVID-19 samples. Sources were T cells, B-cell-depleted T cells, or PBMCs; the material itself was cDNA or gDNA.

Libraries were prepared by immunoSEQ multiplex PCR; TCRdb keeps only in-frame clonotypes and omits some of them. The table lists 130,000 to 150,000 clones, 75% to 85% of them singletons, with roughly 4.7% in the top ten. Trimming cost V 1 base and J 6 bases, with 12 bases left between them. The V gene's germline CDR1 is LGHNA and CDR2 YSLEER. The CDR3 has 14 amino acids. The sequenced sample was peripheral blood. The origin of this receptor is a woman aged 50 to 60 with acute or convalescent COVID-19. The chain joins TRBV4-3 to TRBJ1-2; no clear D. CDR3 protein: CASSQGGENNGYTF. Written as DNA, the CDR3 is TGCGCCAGCAGCCAAGGGGGAGAAAATAATGGCTACACCTTC.